The table lists the clone carrying this TCR beta chain with many counts. Its matching antigen is unknown. Both iRepertoire HTBI primers and Arm-PCR of CDR3 regions were used to build the TCR beta libraries. TCRdb processed the multiplex PCR reads anew with MiXCR; each CDR3 protein has one entry. This sample has hundreds of thousands of distinct CDR3 sequences, with 20% to 25% found just once. This sample was included in a study of regulatory T cells in long-lasting Graves disease. Study conclusions and caveats: With persistent disease, TRBV28, TRBJ1-2 and TRBJ2-5 were the favored segments.

Time point meaning: persistent/refractory GD, antithyroid drugs over 5 years with positive TRAb. Scientists built the TCR library using RNA that was extracted from PBMCs. Diagnoses of Graves' disease were made by American Thyroid Association guidelines. EDTA tubes received approximately 9 milliliters of drawn peripheral blood. V lost 2 bases to trimming and J lost 7 bases, with 8 bases between them. The CDR3 extends over 13 amino acids. The germline V gene encodes CDR1 SNHLY and CDR2 FYNNEI. The sequencing here drew on peripheral blood mononuclear cells (PBMCs), taken when the disease was refractory, from a patient treated with antithyroid drugs. This TCR derives from a female donor with Graves disease. This chain joins TRBV2 and TRBJ2-2; the D gene is possibly TRBD2 (5 bases). The CDR3 DNA sequence: TGTGCCAGCAGTGAATCCGGGGTCGGGGAGCTGTTTTTT. Protein product: CASSESGVGELFF.